Below, one T cell receptor (beta chain) is given with its context. Under the authors' procedure: The assay estimated nucleated cells by amplifying reference gene primers. Data came from immunoSEQ multiplex PCR; TCRdb stores just in-frame clones and leaves some out. V, J and clone size are those of that table, while D and trimming were read from the DNA. Of under 20,000 clones in the sample, 89% were seen once. This record comes from a study of blood T cell repertoires in COVID-19. Study in general: Whether acute or convalescent, the COVID-19 samples came from the United States, Italy and Spain.

This CDR3 has 15 amino acids. The V segment lost 4 bases and the J segment 5 bases; nucleotides outside the gene matches: 7. CDR1 and CDR2 (germline): SGHRS, YFSETQ. Sequencing was performed on peripheral blood. The sequence derives from a man aged 55 to 70 with active COVID-19. The V gene is TRBV5-1, the J gene TRBJ2-2, with 8 positions matching TRBD2. DNA of the CDR3: TGCGCCAGCAGCGAAGGGACTAGTATAACCGGGGAGCTGTTTTTT. It translates to CASSEGTSITGELFF.